These T cell receptor beta chains were read from a single sample in a study of T cell repertoires in cytomegalovirus infection. No antigens are known for them. TCRdb fed the reads into MiXCR, producing one record per CDR3 protein. This sample has about 830,000 distinct CDR3 sequences, with 30% to 35% found just once. Sequenced material: cultured CD8+ T cells from PBMCs, taken from culture after CMV antigen stimulation. These receptors were taken from a human donor in good health (CMV status not recorded). Some clones in this sample may be carry-over from other donors' samples. Both conserved end residues are part of each CDR3. The D gene is left open where the match is weak. The size of a clone is reported for some rows only, either as once, few or many, or as a class for expanded clones.

v_call: TRBV6-5; clone_size: -; j_call: TRBJ2-1; d_call: TRBD2; cdr3_aa: CASSYSGLAMDEQFF; cdr3_nt: TGTGCCAGCAGTTACTCGGGACTAGCAATGGATGAGCAGTTCTTC
v_call: TRBV19; clone_size: few; j_call: TRBJ2-2; d_call: -; cdr3_aa: CASSIPGELFF; cdr3_nt: TGTGCCAGTAGTATTCCCGGGGAGCTGTTTTTT
v_call: TRBV15; clone_size: -; j_call: TRBJ2-1; d_call: TRBD2; cdr3_aa: CATSRLAGDNEQFF; cdr3_nt: TGTGCCACCAGCCGACTAGCGGGGGACAATGAGCAGTTCTTC
v_call: TRBV15; clone_size: -; j_call: TRBJ1-1; d_call: -; cdr3_aa: CATSNVRSPNTEAFF; cdr3_nt: TGTGCCACCAGCAATGTTAGATCCCCGAACACTGAAGCTTTCTTT
v_call: TRBV28; clone_size: -; j_call: TRBJ1-1; d_call: -; cdr3_aa: CASSTDRQGAFF; cdr3_nt: TGTGCCAGCAGTACTGACAGGCAGGGAGCTTTCTTT
v_call: TRBV11-2; clone_size: few; j_call: TRBJ1-2; d_call: -; cdr3_aa: CAVTTLTVLYGYTF; cdr3_nt: TGTGCCGTCACCACACTGACAGTTCTCTATGGCTACACCTTC
v_call: TRBV7-9; clone_size: few; j_call: TRBJ2-5; d_call: TRBD1; cdr3_aa: CASSLGGERETQYF; cdr3_nt: TGTGCCAGCAGCCTAGGGGGCGAGAGGGAGACCCAGTACTTC
v_call: TRBV10-3; clone_size: -; j_call: TRBJ2-1; d_call: TRBD2; cdr3_aa: CAISGSGEAYNEQFF; cdr3_nt: TGTGCCATCAGTGGAAGCGGGGAAGCCTACAATGAGCAGTTCTTC
v_call: TRBV24-1; clone_size: -; j_call: TRBJ2-2; d_call: TRBD1; cdr3_aa: CATSSRTGTNTGELFF; cdr3_nt: TGTGCCACCAGTTCCAGGACAGGGACGAACACCGGGGAGCTGTTTTTT
v_call: TRBV6-5; clone_size: -; j_call: TRBJ1-2; d_call: TRBD1; cdr3_aa: CASSPPWTGRQGGYTF; cdr3_nt: TGTGCCAGCAGTCCTCCTTGGACAGGGAGGCAAGGTGGCTACACCTTC
v_call: TRBV24-1; clone_size: -; j_call: TRBJ1-1; d_call: TRBD1; cdr3_aa: CATSDGDRGNTEAFF; cdr3_nt: TGTGCCACCAGTGATGGTGACAGGGGAAACACTGAAGCTTTCTTT
v_call: TRBV29-1; clone_size: -; j_call: TRBJ2-1; d_call: -; cdr3_aa: CSVESQSNEQFF; cdr3_nt: TGCAGCGTTGAATCGCAGTCCAATGAGCAGTTCTTC
v_call: TRBV11-2; clone_size: few; j_call: TRBJ2-1; d_call: -; cdr3_aa: CASSLEPIAVSSYNEQFF; cdr3_nt: TGTGCCAGCAGCTTAGAGCCCATAGCCGTGAGCTCCTACAATGAGCAGTTCTTC
v_call: TRBV9; clone_size: few; j_call: TRBJ1-1; d_call: -; cdr3_aa: CASSVAGAGTEAFF; cdr3_nt: TGTGCCAGCAGCGTAGCAGGGGCTGGCACTGAAGCTTTCTTT
v_call: TRBV13; clone_size: -; j_call: TRBJ2-7; d_call: -; cdr3_aa: CASSLYGAREQYF; cdr3_nt: TGTGCCAGCAGCTTATACGGGGCGAGGGAGCAGTACTTC
v_call: TRBV7-3; clone_size: -; j_call: TRBJ2-3; d_call: TRBD2; cdr3_aa: CASSVKGWLAGGPVTDTQYF; cdr3_nt: TGTGCCAGCAGCGTTAAAGGTTGGCTAGCGGGGGGTCCGGTCACAGATACGCAGTATTTT
v_call: TRBV6-2/TRBV6-3; clone_size: -; j_call: TRBJ2-1; d_call: -; cdr3_aa: CASSYVGTTYNEQFF; cdr3_nt: TGTGCCAGCAGTTACGTTGGGACAACTTACAATGAGCAGTTCTTC
v_call: TRBV7-9; clone_size: few; j_call: TRBJ2-5; d_call: -; cdr3_aa: CASSADRETQYF; cdr3_nt: TGTGCCAGCAGCGCTGACAGAGAGACCCAGTACTTC
v_call: TRBV12-3/TRBV12-4; clone_size: few; j_call: TRBJ1-6; d_call: -; cdr3_aa: CASSLAQGYSPLHF; cdr3_nt: TGTGCCAGCAGTTTAGCGCAGGGCTATTCACCCCTCCACTTT
v_call: TRBV19; clone_size: -; j_call: TRBJ2-3; d_call: TRBD1; cdr3_aa: CASSIVDRGWDTQYF; cdr3_nt: TGTGCCAGTAGTATAGTCGACAGGGGGTGGGATACGCAGTATTTT
v_call: TRBV7-2; clone_size: many; j_call: TRBJ2-2; d_call: TRBD2; cdr3_aa: CASSSGLAGVWTGELFF; cdr3_nt: TGTGCCAGCAGCTCGGGACTAGCGGGGGTATGGACCGGGGAGCTGTTTTTT
v_call: TRBV5-4; clone_size: -; j_call: TRBJ1-2; d_call: -; cdr3_aa: CASTEAAMEGYTF; cdr3_nt: TGTGCCAGCACTGAAGCGGCTATGGAGGGCTACACCTTC
v_call: TRBV12-3/TRBV12-4; clone_size: -; j_call: TRBJ1-5; d_call: -; cdr3_aa: CASSPGEISSNQPQHF; cdr3_nt: TGTGCCAGCAGCCCTGGGGAGATCTCTAGCAATCAGCCCCAGCATTTT
v_call: TRBV5-5; clone_size: -; j_call: TRBJ2-7; d_call: -; cdr3_aa: CASSLTWGREQYF; cdr3_nt: TGTGCCAGCAGCCTGACGTGGGGTCGCGAGCAGTACTTC
v_call: TRBV19; clone_size: -; j_call: TRBJ1-5; d_call: -; cdr3_aa: CASSNRQLNQPQHF; cdr3_nt: TGTGCCAGTAGTAATCGACAATTGAATCAGCCCCAGCATTTT
v_call: TRBV7-9; clone_size: many; j_call: TRBJ1-5; d_call: -; cdr3_aa: CASSSTRFSNHPQHF; cdr3_nt: TGTGCCAGCAGCTCGACACGCTTTAGCAATCATCCCCAGCATTTT
v_call: TRBV5-1; clone_size: few; j_call: TRBJ2-3; d_call: TRBD2; cdr3_aa: CASSLFLAGGTDTQYF; cdr3_nt: TGCGCCAGCAGCTTGTTCTTAGCGGGGGGCACAGATACGCAGTATTTT
v_call: TRBV6-2/TRBV6-3; clone_size: -; j_call: TRBJ2-5; d_call: TRBD1; cdr3_aa: CASSTSRDRGRQETQYF; cdr3_nt: TGTGCCAGCAGTACGTCCCGGGACAGGGGACGCCAAGAGACCCAGTACTTC
v_call: TRBV7-2; clone_size: many; j_call: TRBJ1-5; d_call: -; cdr3_aa: CASAWTPNSNQPQHF; cdr3_nt: TGTGCCAGCGCCTGGACTCCGAATAGCAATCAGCCCCAGCATTTT
v_call: TRBV5-4; clone_size: -; j_call: TRBJ1-2; d_call: -; cdr3_aa: CASSITGQYNYGYTF; cdr3_nt: TGTGCCAGCAGCATCACTGGACAGTATAACTATGGCTACACCTTC
v_call: TRBV24-1; clone_size: few; j_call: TRBJ2-2; d_call: -; cdr3_aa: CATSEAGVGELFF; cdr3_nt: TGTGCCACCAGTGAAGCAGGGGTCGGGGAGCTGTTTTTT
v_call: TRBV19; clone_size: -; j_call: TRBJ2-3; d_call: -; cdr3_aa: CASSIDVTTGIVDTDTQYF; cdr3_nt: TGTGCCAGTAGTATAGATGTAACAACAGGGATAGTGGACACAGATACGCAGTATTTT
v_call: TRBV3-1; clone_size: -; j_call: TRBJ2-7; d_call: TRBD1; cdr3_aa: CASSQVAGTPDREESSYEQYF; cdr3_nt: TGTGCCAGCAGCCAGGTGGCCGGGACCCCGGACAGGGAAGAGTCTTCCTACGAGCAGTACTTC
v_call: TRBV7-8; clone_size: many; j_call: TRBJ2-1; d_call: TRBD1; cdr3_aa: CASSKAGQGMVQFF; cdr3_nt: TGTGCCAGCAGCAAAGCGGGACAGGGAATGGTGCAGTTCTTC
v_call: TRBV7-6; clone_size: -; j_call: TRBJ1-2; d_call: -; cdr3_aa: CASSLTVPFSNYVYTF; cdr3_nt: TGTGCCAGCAGCCTGACAGTCCCCTTTTCTAACTATGTCTACACCTTC
v_call: TRBV6-2/TRBV6-3; clone_size: -; j_call: TRBJ1-6; d_call: -; cdr3_aa: CASSRDATPYNSPLHF; cdr3_nt: TGTGCCAGCAGCCGGGACGCAACCCCGTATAATTCACCCCTCCACTTT
v_call: TRBV12-3/TRBV12-4; clone_size: few; j_call: TRBJ1-2; d_call: -; cdr3_aa: CASSLRGARRGYTF; cdr3_nt: TGTGCCAGCAGTTTAAGGGGCGCCAGGCGCGGCTACACCTTC
v_call: TRBV6-6; clone_size: -; j_call: TRBJ2-3; d_call: TRBD2; cdr3_aa: CAAGLAGGRDTQYF; cdr3_nt: TGTGCCGCGGGACTAGCGGGGGGGCGGGATACGCAGTATTTT
v_call: TRBV6-2/TRBV6-3; clone_size: -; j_call: TRBJ2-5; d_call: TRBD2; cdr3_aa: CASSYYQGLAGLETQYF; cdr3_nt: TGTGCCAGCAGTTATTACCAGGGACTAGCGGGGTTAGAGACCCAGTACTTC